Presented here are 23 T cell receptor beta chains from one specimen sequenced in a study of blood T cell repertoires in COVID-19. Sequenced by immunoSEQ multiplex PCR; TCRdb stores in-frame clones only, minus some. The sample shows around 190,000 clones, more than 75% of them seen only once. Sample: PBMCs or T cells enriched from blood (not recorded which). These receptors all come from a woman aged 45-65 years with acute COVID-19.

The gene calls are TRBV6-5 and TRBJ1-5; 7 bases line up with TRBD1. The V segment lost 8 bases and the J segment 2 bases; nucleotides outside the gene matches: 3. This CDR3 region has 13 residues. The germline gives CDR1 MNHEY, CDR2 SVGAGI. As DNA, the CDR3 is TGTGCCAGCGAGGGGACAGGCAATCAGCCCCAGCATTTT. Protein sequence: CASEGTGNQPQHF.

This chain links TRBV18 with TRBJ1-1, with 7 positions matching TRBD1. Germline trimming cut 0 bases from V and 1 base from J; bases unmatched to any gene: 8. Germline CDR1 is KGHSH and CDR2 is LQKENI. The CDR3 runs to 17 residues. The CDR3 protein is CASSPPYPGTANTEAFF. The DNA for the CDR3 is TGTGCCAGCTCACCACCCTATCCCGGGACAGCGAACACTGAAGCTTTCTTT.

This clone was seen only a few times. This chain uses TRBV12-3 or TRBV12-4 with TRBJ1-3; D gene ambiguous. Trimming took off 5 bases at V and 0 bases at J, with 5 bases between the two ends. The CDR3 spans 13 residues. The CDR3, as DNA: TGTGCCAGCAGTAAAGCCTCTGGAAACACCATATATTTT. This gives the protein CASSKASGNTIYF.

This chain links TRBV7-9 with TRBJ2-5, with 9 positions matching TRBD1. The CDR3 runs to 15 residues. Germline CDR1 SEHNR, CDR2 FQNEAQ (reference sequence). V trimming: 1 base; J trimming: 5 bases; junction bases outside the gene matches: 5. CDR3 DNA: TGTGCCAGCAGCTTAGACGGGACAGGGCTTGAGACCCAGTACTTC. This translates into CASSLDGTGLETQYF.

The rearrangement uses TRBV6-1 and TRBJ1-6, with 9 nucleotides matching TRBD1. Trimming cost V 2 bases and J 6 bases; bases outside gene matches: 5. The CDR3 sequence is 16 residues long. CDR1 is MNHNS and CDR2 is SASEGT in the germline V gene. The CDR3 bases are TGTGCCAGCAGTGAACGACAGGGGGTCGTTAATTCACCCCTCCACTTT. Residues: CASSERQGVVNSPLHF.

J is TRBJ2-5 and V is TRBV7-9; perhaps TRBD2 as D (5 bases). This CDR3 is 16 amino acids long. Germline assignment: CDR1 SEHNR and CDR2 FQNEAQ (reference sequence). Trimming removed 1 base at V and 1 base at J, with 13 bases between. CDR3 loop: CASSLVGRGLQETQYF. The CDR3 DNA reads as TGTGCCAGCAGCTTAGTCGGTCGAGGGCTCCAAGAGACCCAGTACTTC. The full variable domain, in which reference TRBV7-9 and TRBJ2-5 provide the parts outside the CDR3, is DTGVSQNPRHKITKRGQNVTFRCDPISEHNRLYWYRQTLGQGPEFLTYFQNEAQLEKSRLLSDRFSAERPKGSFSTLEIQRTEQGDSAMYLCASSLVGRGLQETQYFGPGTRLLVL.

This clone was detected only a few times. The chain couples TRBV7-2 to TRBJ1-2; D is ambiguous. The V and J ends lost 6 bases and 4 bases respectively, with 12 bases between them. The CDR3 is 13 amino acids. Germline-derived CDR1 and CDR2 are SGHTA and FQGNSA. The CDR3 region is CASSRGPSYGYTF. CDR3 sequence (DNA): TGTGCCAGCAGTCGGGGTCCGTCCTATGGCTACACCTTC.

The CDR3 bases are TGTGCCAGCAGCTTAACAGGGTACACTGAAGCTTTCTTT. Its translation: CASSLTGYTEAFF. The rearrangement links TRBV5-4 to TRBJ1-1; D is perhaps TRBD1 (6 bases). Germline V gene data show CDR1 as SGHNT and CDR2 as YYREEE (reference sequence). V was pared by 2 bases and J by 3 bases, with 8 bases between. The CDR3 length is 13 residues.

Details on this clone: The junction shows a germline mismatch at one end, possibly a read error. The chain couples TRBV4-1 to TRBJ2-1, with TRBD2 as a possible D gene (6 bases). This CDR3 is 13 amino acids long. Germline values: CDR1 MGHRA, CDR2 YSYEKL. The CDR3: CASSQEIGASEVF. In DNA, the CDR3 is TGCGCCAGCAGCCAAGAAATCGGGGCTAGCGAGGTCTTC.

This rearrangement joins TRBV6-5 to TRBJ2-5; TRBD2 matches at 7 bases. The junction had 13 bases not matched to a gene; V was cut back by 9 bases and J by 9 bases. Germline assignment: CDR1 MNHEY and CDR2 SVGAGI. This CDR3 spans 13 amino acids. CDR3: CASKGRSGRAQYF. The CDR3 DNA is TGTGCCAGTAAGGGACGGTCAGGGAGGGCCCAGTACTTC.

The V gene is TRBV10-2, the J gene TRBJ1-1; 7 nucleotides match TRBD1. Germline CDR1 reads WSHSY; CDR2 reads SAAADI. This CDR3 region has 12 residues. Trimming at V came to 8 bases and at J to 3 bases, leaving 3 bases not matched to a gene. CDR3 nucleotides: TGCGCCAGCTCACAGGGGTACACTGAAGCTTTCTTT. This translates into CASSQGYTEAFF.

The rearrangement uses TRBV10-1 and TRBJ1-2, with 8 bases fitting TRBD1. The trim removed 4 bases at V and 4 bases at J, leaving 2 bases unmatched. The CDR3 length is 13 residues. Germline lookup yields CDR1 WNHNN and CDR2 SYGVQD (reference sequence). CDR3 amino acids: CASSVTGGYGYTF. The CDR3 bases are TGCGCCAGCAGTGTTACAGGGGGCTATGGCTACACCTTC.

The V call is TRBV3-1 (or the pseudogene TRBV3-2), the J call TRBJ1-1; D remains ambiguous. This CDR3 region has 14 residues. Germline-derived CDR1 and CDR2 are LGHDT and YNNKEL (reference sequence). Trimming pared 4 bases from V and 2 bases from J, leaving 11 bases between. The CDR3 nucleotides read TGTGCCAGCAGCCGGGCCGCTCTTAACACTGAAGCTTTCTTT. Translation gives CASSRAALNTEAFF.

This clone showed up just a few times. The chain joins TRBV5-4 to TRBJ2-7; possible D gene TRBD1, 6 bases. Trimming left V 4 bases short and J 0 bases short, with 14 bases between. The CDR3 covers 15 residues. In germline, CDR1 is SGHNT, CDR2 YYREEE (reference sequence). CDR3 in amino acids: CASSRAGQSSYEQYV. The DNA of the CDR3 is TGTGCCAGCAGCAGGGCAGGACAGAGCTCCTACGAGCAGTACGTC.

The V gene is TRBV7-9, the J gene TRBJ1-5; 7 positions match TRBD1. The CDR3 length is 14 residues. J was trimmed by 4 bases and V by 5 bases; bases with no gene match: 5. Germline lookup yields CDR1 SEHNR and CDR2 FQNEAQ (reference sequence). CDR3 coding DNA: TGTGCCAGCAGCCCAAGGGACAGTAATCAGCCCCAGCATTTT. The encoded protein is CASSPRDSNQPQHF.

This chain links TRBV12-3 or TRBV12-4 with TRBJ2-3; D gene ambiguous. This CDR3 comprises 11 residues. With 7 bases removed from V and 7 bases from J, the gap between germline ends came to 9 bases. CDR3 sequence reads: CASTSLYTQYF. For the CDR3, the DNA is TGTGCCAGCACTTCACTTTATACGCAGTATTTT.

V is TRBV6-5 and J is TRBJ1-2; TRBD1 matches 8 bases. The CDR3 contains 15 residues. The J segment lost 6 bases and the V segment lost 3 bases, leaving 9 bases of the junction unmatched. Germline V gives CDR1 MNHEY, CDR2 SVGAGI. CDR3 nucleotides: TGTGCCAGCAGTTATCGTTCAGGGGGCGGCAATGGCTACACCTTC. Amino acid sequence: CASSYRSGGGNGYTF.

The chain joins TRBV5-8 to TRBJ2-7; the D gene is possibly TRBD2 (6 bases). V was clipped by 4 bases and J by 0 bases, with 11 bases between them. In germline, CDR1 is SGHTS, CDR2 YDEGEE. The CDR3 spans 14 residues. CDR3 nucleotides: TGTGCCAGCAGCCCTTCCGGGGGCTCCTACGAGCAGTACGTC. This sequence encodes CASSPSGGSYEQYV.

J is TRBJ2-5 and V is TRBV9; D is possibly TRBD1 (6 bases). The V gene's germline CDR1 is SGDLS and CDR2 YYNGEE. Trimming removed 2 bases from V and 2 bases from J, with 10 bases in between. The CDR3 sequence is 14 residues long. In DNA, the CDR3 is TGTGCCAGCAGCGTCCCGGACAGACAAGAGACCCAGTACTTC. Residues: CASSVPDRQETQYF. Together with reference TRBV9 and TRBJ2-5, the CDR3 gives the full variable domain: DSGVTQTPKHLITATGQRVTLRCSPRSGDLSVYWYQQSLDQGLQFLIQYYNGEERAKGNILERFSAQQFPDLHSELNLSSLELGDSALYFCASSVPDRQETQYFGPGTRLLVL.

V usage is TRBV5-6 and J usage is TRBJ2-7; a weak D match, TRBD1 (6 bases). The CDR3 contains 13 residues. The germline V and J ends were trimmed by 4 bases and 2 bases, with 10 bases remaining between them. Germline V gene sequence: CDR1 SGHDT, CDR2 YYEEEE. In DNA, the CDR3 is TGTGCCAGCAGCCAAGGGGACACCTACGAGCAGTACGTC. This gives the protein CASSQGDTYEQYV.

CDR3: CASQLPGQGSEAFF. CDR3 DNA: TGCGCCAGCCAATTACCGGGACAGGGTAGTGAAGCTTTCTTT. The chain recombines TRBV5-1 with TRBJ1-1; TRBD1 agrees at 9 bases. This CDR3 has 14 residues. V lost 7 bases, J lost 7 bases, and 11 bases stayed unmatched. Germline CDR1 reads SGHRS; CDR2 reads YFSETQ.

This clone was seen at least ten times. The chain uses TRBV2 and TRBJ1-1; 7 positions agree with TRBD1. V dropped 6 bases and J dropped 8; count of bases not matched to a gene: 15. The CDR3 totals 15 residues. Germline values: CDR1 SNHLY, CDR2 FYNNEI. CDR3 bases: TGTGCCAGCAGCGCTATCGGACAGGTCAACGGCGAAGCTTTCTTT. Encoded protein: CASSAIGQVNGEAFF.

The chain employs TRBV29-1 and TRBJ1-1; 8 bases map to TRBD1. V lost 7 bases, J lost 1 base, and 5 bases stayed unmatched. This CDR3 comprises 13 residues. Germline CDR1 is SQVTM and CDR2 is ANQGSEA. Here the CDR3 reads CSAGGTGNTEAFF. In nucleotides, the CDR3 is TGCAGCGCCGGGGGGACAGGGAACACTGAAGCTTTCTTT.